This T cell receptor beta chain was recorded in a study of blood T cell repertoires in COVID-19 (dated by TCRdb to 2020 to 2021). Broadly, across the study: Samples from collaborators originated in the United States, Italy and Spain and spanned both the acute and convalescent phases of COVID-19. The prospective study material was composed of cDNA or gDNA derived from T cells, B-cell-depleted T cells, or PBMCs. Deeply sampled blood TCRbeta repertoires from subjects exposed to, actively infected with, or recovered from COVID-19 were included in the dataset. The repertoires were released in a freely available public database intended as a resource for research on the immune response to SARS-CoV-2. Samples were obtained from the ongoing ImmuneRACE study (first 160 participants) and from about 1,300 subjects provided by 6 global collaborators. Sample metadata almost always included a de-identified subject ID, COVID-19 status, age in years and sex. Where HLA class I and class II types were available, the types were taken from metadata supplied by the sample provider, not from assay-based typing.

TCRbeta CDR3 regions were amplified from genomic DNA by means of the immunoSEQ Assay, a bias-controlled multiplex PCR. The study's own analysis went as follows. The number of nucleated cells in each sample was estimated by amplification of reference gene primers within the assay. Sequence reads were collapsed and filtered to measure the absolute abundance of every unique TCRbeta CDR3 rearrangement. For each sample, productive Simpson clonality was calculated by taking the square root of Simpson's diversity index across productive rearrangements. Imported from immuneACCESS, the table was reduced by TCRdb to in-frame sequences with V and J called. These copies leave out some clones; in studies compared against another copy, an unresolved V gene accounts for under half, and the cause of the remainder is not known. V and J calls and clone size are as listed in that table; D and trimming were resolved from the DNA. This sample holds roughly 220,000 clones; roughly 76% were observed only once. Of the sample, 6% to 8% is held by the ten largest clones.

In Seattle, one collaborating source enrolled patients while the infection was active and tracked those patients longitudinally over the course of disease. Each collaborating institution followed its own protocols to collect whole blood in K2EDTA tubes. Collaborator samples were shipped for TCRbeta analysis as frozen whole blood, isolated PBMCs, or DNA extracted from either sample type. The CDR3, from cysteine to phenylalanine, totals 14 residues. Just the 42-base CDR3 DNA is kept, in frame starting at base 1. From a lookup of the germline V gene, CDR1 and CDR2 are MDHEN and SYDVKM. V drops 5 bases and J drops 1 base, leaving 11 bases in between. As for this clone: Its cognate antigen has yet to be identified. The input lacks base qualities; no much larger clone sits a single base away.

Points the paper makes about the study in general: The quantity of clinical and demographic metadata differed by source and by participant and was supplied without curation.

The sequencing sample was made of peripheral blood. This clonotype was obtained from a woman older than 75 with COVID-19, enrolled during active disease. The V and J segments used are TRBV28 and TRBJ1-2; confidence is insufficient to name the D gene. The base sequence is TGTGCCAGCAGTGGAGACTATCGTAACTATGGCTACACCTTC. Its coded protein is CASSGDYRNYGYTF.